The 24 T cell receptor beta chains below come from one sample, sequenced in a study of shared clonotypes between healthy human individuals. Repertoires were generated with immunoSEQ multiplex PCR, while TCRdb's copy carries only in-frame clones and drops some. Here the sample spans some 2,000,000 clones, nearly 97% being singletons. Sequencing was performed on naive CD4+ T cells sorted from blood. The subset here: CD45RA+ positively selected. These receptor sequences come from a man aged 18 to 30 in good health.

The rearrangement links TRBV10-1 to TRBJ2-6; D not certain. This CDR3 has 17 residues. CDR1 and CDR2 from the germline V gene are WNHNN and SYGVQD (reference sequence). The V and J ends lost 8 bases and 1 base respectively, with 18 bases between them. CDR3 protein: CASDSREVRSGANVLTF. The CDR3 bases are TGCGCCAGCGATAGTAGGGAAGTTAGGTCTGGGGCCAACGTCCTGACTTTC.

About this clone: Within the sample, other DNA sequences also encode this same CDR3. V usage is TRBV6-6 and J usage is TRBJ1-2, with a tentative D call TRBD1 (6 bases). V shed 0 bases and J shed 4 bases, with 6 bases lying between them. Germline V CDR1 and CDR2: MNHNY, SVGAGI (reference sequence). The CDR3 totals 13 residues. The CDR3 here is CASSYSDSYGYTF. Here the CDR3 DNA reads TGTGCCAGCAGTTACTCGGACAGCTATGGCTACACCTTC.

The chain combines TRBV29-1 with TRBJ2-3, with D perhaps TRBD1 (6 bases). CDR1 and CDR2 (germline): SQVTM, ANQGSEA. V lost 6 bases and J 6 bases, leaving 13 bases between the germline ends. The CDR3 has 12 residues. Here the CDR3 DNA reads TGCAGCGTCTTTTCCGACAGGGATACGCAGTATTTT. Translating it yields CSVFSDRDTQYF.

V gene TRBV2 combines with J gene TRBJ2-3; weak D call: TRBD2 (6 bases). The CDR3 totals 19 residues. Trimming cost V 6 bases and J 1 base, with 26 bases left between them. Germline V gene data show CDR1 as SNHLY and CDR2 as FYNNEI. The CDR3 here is CASSLRGSGPRRGTDTQYF. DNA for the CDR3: TGTGCCAGCAGCCTACGCGGTAGCGGTCCCCGGCGGGGCACAGATACGCAGTATTTT.

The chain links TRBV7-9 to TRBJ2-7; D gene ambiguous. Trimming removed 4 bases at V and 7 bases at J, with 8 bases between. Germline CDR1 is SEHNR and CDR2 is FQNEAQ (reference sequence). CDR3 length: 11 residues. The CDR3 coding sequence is TGTGCCAGCAGCTCCCCGGTGGAGCAGTACTTC. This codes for CASSSPVEQYF.

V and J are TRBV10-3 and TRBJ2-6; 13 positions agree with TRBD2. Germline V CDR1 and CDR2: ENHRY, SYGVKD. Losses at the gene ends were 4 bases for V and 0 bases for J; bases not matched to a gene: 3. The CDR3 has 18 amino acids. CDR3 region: CAISVGLAGPSGANVLTF. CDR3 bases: TGTGCCATCAGTGTGGGACTAGCGGGGCCCTCTGGGGCCAACGTCCTGACTTTC.

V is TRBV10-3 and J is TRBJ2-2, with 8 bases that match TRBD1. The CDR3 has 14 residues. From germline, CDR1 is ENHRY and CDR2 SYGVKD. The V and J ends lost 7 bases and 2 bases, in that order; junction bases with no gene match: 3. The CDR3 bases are TGTGCCATCAAGACAGGGGCTAACACCGGGGAGCTGTTTTTT. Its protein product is CAIKTGANTGELFF.

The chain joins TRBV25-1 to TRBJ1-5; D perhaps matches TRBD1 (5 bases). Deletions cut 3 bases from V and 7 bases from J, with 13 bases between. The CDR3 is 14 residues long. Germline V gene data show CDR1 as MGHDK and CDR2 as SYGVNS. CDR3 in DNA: TGTGCCAGCAGTGAGGCAGGGTTGGGGCAGCCCCAGCATTTT. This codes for CASSEAGLGQPQHF.

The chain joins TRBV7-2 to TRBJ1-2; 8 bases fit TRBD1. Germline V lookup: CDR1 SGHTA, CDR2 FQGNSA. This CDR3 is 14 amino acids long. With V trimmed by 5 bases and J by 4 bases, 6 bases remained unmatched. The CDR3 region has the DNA TGTGCCAGCAGCGTCGGACAGGGAACCTATGGCTACACCTTC. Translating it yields CASSVGQGTYGYTF.

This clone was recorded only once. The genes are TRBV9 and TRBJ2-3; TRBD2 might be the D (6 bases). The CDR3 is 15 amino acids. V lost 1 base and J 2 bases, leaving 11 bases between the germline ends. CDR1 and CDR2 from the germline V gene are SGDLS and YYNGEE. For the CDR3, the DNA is TGTGCCAGCAGCGTATCGGCGGGGACCACAGATACGCAGTATTTT. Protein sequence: CASSVSAGTTDTQYF.

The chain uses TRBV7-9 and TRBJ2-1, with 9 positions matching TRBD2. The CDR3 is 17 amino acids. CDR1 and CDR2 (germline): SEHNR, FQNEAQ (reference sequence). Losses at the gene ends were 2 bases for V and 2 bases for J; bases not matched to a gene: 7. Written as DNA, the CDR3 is TGTGCCAGCAGCTTACTACCGGGACTAGCCGCCTACAATGAGCAGTTCTTC. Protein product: CASSLLPGLAAYNEQFF.

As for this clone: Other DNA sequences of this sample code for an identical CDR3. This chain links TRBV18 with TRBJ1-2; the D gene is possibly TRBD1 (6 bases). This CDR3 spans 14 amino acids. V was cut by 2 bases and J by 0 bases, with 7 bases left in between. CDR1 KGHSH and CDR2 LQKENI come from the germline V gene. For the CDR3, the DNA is TGTGCCAGCTCACCAAGGACAGCTAACTATGGCTACACCTTC. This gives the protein CASSPRTANYGYTF.

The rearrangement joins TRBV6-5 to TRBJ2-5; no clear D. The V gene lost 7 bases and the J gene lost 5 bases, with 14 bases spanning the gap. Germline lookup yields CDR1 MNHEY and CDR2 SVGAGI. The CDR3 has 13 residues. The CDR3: CASTSRLGETQYF. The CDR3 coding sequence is TGTGCCAGCACCTCTCGGTTGGGGGAGACCCAGTACTTC.

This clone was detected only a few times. CDR3 bases: TGTGCCAGCAGTGCGGCGGGGGTCCAAGAGACCCAGTACTTC. Protein sequence: CASSAAGVQETQYF. This chain links TRBV25-1 with TRBJ2-5; 7 bases agree with TRBD2. In germline, CDR1 is MGHDK, CDR2 SYGVNS. This CDR3 is 14 amino acids long. The V and J ends lost 4 bases and 1 base, in that order; junction bases with no gene match: 3.

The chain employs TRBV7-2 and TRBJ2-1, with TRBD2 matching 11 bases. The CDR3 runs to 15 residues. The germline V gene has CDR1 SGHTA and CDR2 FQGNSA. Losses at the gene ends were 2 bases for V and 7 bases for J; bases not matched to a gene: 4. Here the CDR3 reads CASSLSSSGRNEQFF. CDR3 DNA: TGTGCCAGCAGCTTAAGTTCTAGCGGGAGGAATGAGCAGTTCTTC.

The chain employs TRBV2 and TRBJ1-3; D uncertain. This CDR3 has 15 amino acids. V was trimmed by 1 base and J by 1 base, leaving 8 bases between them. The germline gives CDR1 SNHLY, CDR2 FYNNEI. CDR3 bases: TGTGCCAGCAGTGAAGGGACGCTGTCTGGAAACACCATATATTTT. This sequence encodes CASSEGTLSGNTIYF.

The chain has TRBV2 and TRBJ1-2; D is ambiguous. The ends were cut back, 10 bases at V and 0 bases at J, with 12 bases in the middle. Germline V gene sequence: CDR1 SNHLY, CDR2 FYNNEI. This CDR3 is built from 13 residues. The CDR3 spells CATSPDPNYGYTF. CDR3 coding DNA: TGTGCCACCTCCCCCGACCCTAACTATGGCTACACCTTC.

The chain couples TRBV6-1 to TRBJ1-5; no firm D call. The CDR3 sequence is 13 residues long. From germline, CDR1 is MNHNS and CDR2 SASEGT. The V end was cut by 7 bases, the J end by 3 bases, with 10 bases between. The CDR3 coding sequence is TGTGCCAGCATGGGCCTGTTCAATCAGCCCCAGCATTTT. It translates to CASMGLFNQPQHF.

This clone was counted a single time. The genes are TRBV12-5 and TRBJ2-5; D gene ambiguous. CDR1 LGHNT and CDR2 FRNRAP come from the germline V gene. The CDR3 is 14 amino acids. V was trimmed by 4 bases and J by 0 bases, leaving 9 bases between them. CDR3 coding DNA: TGTGCTAGTGGTTCGACACCTTACCAAGAGACCCAGTACTTC. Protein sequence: CASGSTPYQETQYF.

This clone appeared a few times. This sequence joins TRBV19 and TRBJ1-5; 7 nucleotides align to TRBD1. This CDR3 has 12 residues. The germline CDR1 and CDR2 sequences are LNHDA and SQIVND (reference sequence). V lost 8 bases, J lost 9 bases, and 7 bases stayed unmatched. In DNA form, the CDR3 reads TGTGCCAGTGGTGACAGGGTTGGGCCCCAGCATTTT. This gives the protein CASGDRVGPQHF.

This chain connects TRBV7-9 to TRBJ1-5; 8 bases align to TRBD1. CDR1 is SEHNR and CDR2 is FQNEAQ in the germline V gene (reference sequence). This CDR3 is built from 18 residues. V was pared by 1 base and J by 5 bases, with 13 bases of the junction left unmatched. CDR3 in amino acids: CASSLGQGRNPQDQPQHF. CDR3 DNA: TGTGCCAGCAGCTTAGGACAGGGGAGGAATCCGCAGGATCAGCCCCAGCATTTT.

The CDR3 DNA sequence: TGTGCCAGCAGCTCGGGGTCACGGACTAGCGGGAGATACGAGCAGTACTTC. It translates to CASSSGSRTSGRYEQYF. The J gene is TRBJ2-7, the V gene TRBV5-8, with 13 bases matching TRBD2. Germline lookup yields CDR1 SGHTS and CDR2 YDEGEE. This CDR3 has 17 residues. V gave up 3 bases and J gave up 4 bases; unmatched junction bases: 10.

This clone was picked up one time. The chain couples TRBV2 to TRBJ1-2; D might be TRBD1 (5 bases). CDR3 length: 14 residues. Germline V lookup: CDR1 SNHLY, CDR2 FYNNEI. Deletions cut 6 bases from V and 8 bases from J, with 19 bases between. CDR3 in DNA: TGTGCCAGCAGCGGGGTGGCGGGGGTGAGGGGCTACACCTTC. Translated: CASSGVAGVRGYTF.

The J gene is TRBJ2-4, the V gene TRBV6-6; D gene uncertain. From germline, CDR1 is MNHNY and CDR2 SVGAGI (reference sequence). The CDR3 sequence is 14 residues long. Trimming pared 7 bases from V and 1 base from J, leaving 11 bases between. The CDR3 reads CASTVDNAKNIQYF. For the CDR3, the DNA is TGTGCCAGCACTGTAGACAACGCCAAAAACATTCAGTACTTC.